This T cell receptor beta chain is from a study of blood T cell repertoires in COVID-19. Study context: The United States, Italy and Spain supplied acute and convalescent COVID-19 samples.

V lost 6 bases and J lost 3, with 11 bases in between. The germline V gene has CDR1 SEHNR and CDR2 FQNEAQ (reference sequence). The CDR3 runs to 14 residues. Sequencing was performed with immunoSEQ multiplex PCR; in TCRdb, only in-frame clones are kept and a portion is missing. The data contain approximately 210,000 clones, over 70% of them singletons. The chain links TRBV7-9 to TRBJ1-4; tentative D call: TRBD1 (6 bases). Specimen: peripheral blood. The clonotype was recovered from a woman aged 50 to 65 with acute or convalescent COVID-19. The CDR3 spells CASRSGASNEKLFF. Written as DNA, the CDR3 is TGTGCCAGCAGGTCAGGGGCGTCTAATGAAAAACTGTTTTTT. The full variable domain, in which reference TRBV7-9 and TRBJ1-4 provide the parts outside the CDR3, is DTGVSQNPRHKITKRGQNVTFRCDPISEHNRLYWYRQTLGQGPEFLTYFQNEAQLEKSRLLSDRFSAERPKGSFSTLEIQRTEQGDSAMYLCASRSGASNEKLFFGSGTQLSVL.